A single sample is the source of the 5 T cell receptor beta chains below, sequenced in a study of blood T cell repertoires in COVID-19. TCRdb keeps only in-frame clones here, not all; method: immunoSEQ multiplex PCR. Of approximately 150,000 clones in the sample, approximately 86% were seen once. The sample was peripheral blood. These receptors all come from an elderly woman with COVID-19, enrolled during active disease.

The gene calls are TRBV9 and TRBJ2-5; D is perhaps TRBD2 (6 bases). The CDR3 is made up of 15 amino acids. Trimming removed 0 bases from V and 3 bases from J, with 12 bases in between. Germline V gene sequence: CDR1 SGDLS, CDR2 YYNGEE. CDR3 sequence: CASSVGLAREETQYF. The CDR3 DNA reads as TGTGCCAGCAGCGTAGGGCTAGCGCGTGAAGAGACCCAGTACTTC.

The rearrangement links TRBV6-5 to TRBJ1-1; D unresolved. CDR3 size: 14 residues. Germline CDR1 and CDR2: MNHEY and SVGAGI. V was clipped by 0 bases and J by 6 bases, with 11 bases between them. CDR3 in DNA: TGTGCCAGCAGTTACTCAAGGTCCGGGGCTGAAGCTTTCTTT. Amino acid sequence: CASSYSRSGAEAFF.

The V call is TRBV3-1 (or the pseudogene TRBV3-2), the J call TRBJ2-7; weak D call: TRBD1 (6 bases). This CDR3 has 13 residues. Per the germline V gene, CDR1 is LGHDT and CDR2 is YNNKEL (reference sequence). Trimming cost V 4 bases and J 2 bases, with 9 bases left between them. The CDR3 here is CASSPGETYEQYF. The CDR3 nucleotides are TGTGCCAGCAGCCCAGGGGAAACCTACGAGCAGTACTTC.

This clone was found a few times. The CDR3 here is CASSERGTSYEQYF. The CDR3 bases are TGTGCCAGCAGTGAAAGGGGGACATCTTACGAGCAGTACTTC. The chain couples TRBV2 to TRBJ2-7, with a tentative D call TRBD1 (6 bases). CDR3 length equals 14 residues. Trimming took 2 bases from V and 4 from J, leaving 12 bases between them. Looked up from germline, CDR1 is SNHLY and CDR2 is FYNNEI.

The chain employs TRBV19 and TRBJ1-5; D unclear. This CDR3 has 15 residues. The V end was cut by 5 bases, the J end by 4 bases, with 15 bases between. Germline V lookup: CDR1 LNHDA, CDR2 SQIVND (reference sequence). The CDR3 protein is CASSDSGSGNQPQHF. CDR3 coding DNA: TGTGCCAGTAGTGATTCGGGGTCGGGGAATCAGCCCCAGCATTTT.